This TCR beta chain was identified in a study of blood T cell repertoires in COVID-19. The germline CDR1 and CDR2 sequences are MNHEY and SMNVEV (reference sequence). The CDR3 totals 13 residues. V was cut by 5 bases and J by 8 bases, with 13 bases left in between. TCRdb's table, derived via immunoSEQ multiplex PCR, lists solely in-frame clones and lacks some. Of some 270,000 clones listed, 85% to 90% are singletons. The sequencing input was PBMCs or T cells enriched from blood (not recorded which). The V and J genes are TRBV27 and TRBJ2-1; tentatively, D is TRBD2 (7 bases). This receptor was identified in a woman aged 25-40 years with acute COVID-19. The CDR3 reads CASSRGGPDEQFF. The CDR3 DNA sequence: TGTGCCAGCAGTCGCGGGGGCCCAGATGAGCAGTTCTTC.